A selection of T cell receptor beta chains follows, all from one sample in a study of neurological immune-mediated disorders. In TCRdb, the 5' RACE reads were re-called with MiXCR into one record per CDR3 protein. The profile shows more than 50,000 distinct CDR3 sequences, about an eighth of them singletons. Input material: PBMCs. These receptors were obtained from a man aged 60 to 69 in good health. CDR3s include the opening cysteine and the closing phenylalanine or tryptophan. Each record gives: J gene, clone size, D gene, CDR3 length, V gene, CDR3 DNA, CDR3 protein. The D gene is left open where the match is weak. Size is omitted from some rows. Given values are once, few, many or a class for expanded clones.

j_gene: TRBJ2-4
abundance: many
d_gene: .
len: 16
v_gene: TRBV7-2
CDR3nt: TGTGCCAGCAGCTCCTACAGGGGGGGAGCCAAAAACATTCAGTACTTC
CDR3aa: CASSSYRGGAKNIQYF

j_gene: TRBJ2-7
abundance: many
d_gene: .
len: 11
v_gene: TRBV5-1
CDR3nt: TGCGCCAGCGCCCACAGTGACGAGCAGTACTTC
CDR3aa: CASAHSDEQYF

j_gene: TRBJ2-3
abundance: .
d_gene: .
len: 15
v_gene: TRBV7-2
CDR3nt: TGTGCCAGCAGCTTAGGCGGGGTGCGCACAGATACGCAGTATTTT
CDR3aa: CASSLGGVRTDTQYF

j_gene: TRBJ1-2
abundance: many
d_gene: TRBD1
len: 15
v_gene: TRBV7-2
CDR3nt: TGTGCCAGCAGCTTAAGGGACAGGGGGGGCAATGGCTACACCTTC
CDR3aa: CASSLRDRGGNGYTF

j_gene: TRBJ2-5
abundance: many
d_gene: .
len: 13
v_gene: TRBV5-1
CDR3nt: TGCGCCAGCAGCTCAGAGGTGAGGGAGACCCAGTACTTC
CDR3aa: CASSSEVRETQYF

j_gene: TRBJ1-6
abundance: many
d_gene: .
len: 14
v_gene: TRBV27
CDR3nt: TGTGCCAGCAGTTACCGGACAGAAAATTCACCCCTCCACTTT
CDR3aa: CASSYRTENSPLHF

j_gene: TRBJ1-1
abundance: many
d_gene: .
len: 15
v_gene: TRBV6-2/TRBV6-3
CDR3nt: TGTGCCAGCAGTTACTCTGGGTCACTGAACACTGAAGCTTTCTTT
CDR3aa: CASSYSGSLNTEAFF

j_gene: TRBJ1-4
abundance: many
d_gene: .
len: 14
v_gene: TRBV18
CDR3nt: TGTGCCAGCTCCCCCGGGGGGGAGAATGAAAAACTGTTTTTT
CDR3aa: CASSPGGENEKLFF

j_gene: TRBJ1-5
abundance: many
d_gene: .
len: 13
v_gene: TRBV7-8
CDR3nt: TGTGCCAGCAGCTTACAGGGCAATCAGCCCCAGCATTTT
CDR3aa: CASSLQGNQPQHF

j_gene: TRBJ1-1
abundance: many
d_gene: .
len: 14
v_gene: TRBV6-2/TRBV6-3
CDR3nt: TGTGCCAGCCGCACGGGGGGACCTTCGCCTGAAGCTTTCTTT
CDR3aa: CASRTGGPSPEAFF

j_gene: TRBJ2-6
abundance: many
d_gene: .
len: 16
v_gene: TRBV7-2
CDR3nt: TGTGCCAGCAGCTCCCCAACAAACTCTGGGGCCAACGTCCTGACTTTC
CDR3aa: CASSSPTNSGANVLTF

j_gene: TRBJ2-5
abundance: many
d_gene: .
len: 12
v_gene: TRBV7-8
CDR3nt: TGTGCCAGCAGCTTCGGGACGGAGACCCAGTACTTC
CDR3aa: CASSFGTETQYF

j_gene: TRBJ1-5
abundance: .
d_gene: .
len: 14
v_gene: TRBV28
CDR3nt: TGTGCCAGCAGTTTATCAGGGGAGAATCAGCCCCAGCATTTT
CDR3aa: CASSLSGENQPQHF

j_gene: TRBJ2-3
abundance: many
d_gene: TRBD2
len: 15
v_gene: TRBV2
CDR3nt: TGTGCCAGCAGGTGGACTAGCGGGGGCGTAAATACGCAGTATTTT
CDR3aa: CASRWTSGGVNTQYF

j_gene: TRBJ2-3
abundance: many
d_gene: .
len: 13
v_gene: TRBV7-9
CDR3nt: TGTGCCAGCAGCGACGGGGGTAGCGTTACGCAGTATTTT
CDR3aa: CASSDGGSVTQYF

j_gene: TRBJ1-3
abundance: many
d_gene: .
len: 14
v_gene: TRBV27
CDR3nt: TGTGCCAGCAGTTTATTGGGGACAGGAAACACCATATATTTT
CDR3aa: CASSLLGTGNTIYF

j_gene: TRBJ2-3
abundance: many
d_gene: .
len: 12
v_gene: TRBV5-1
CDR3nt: TGCGCCAGCAGCTCCCAGGGAGATACGCAGTATTTT
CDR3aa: CASSSQGDTQYF

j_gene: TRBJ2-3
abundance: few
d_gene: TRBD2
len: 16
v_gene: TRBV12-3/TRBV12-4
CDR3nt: TGTGCCAGCAGTCCCCTCGGGGGGGCCACCACAGATACGCAGTATTTT
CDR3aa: CASSPLGGATTDTQYF

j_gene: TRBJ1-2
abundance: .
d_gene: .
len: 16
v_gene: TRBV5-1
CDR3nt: TGCGCCAGCAGCTTGGGCCGACAGGTACTTCACTATGGCTACACCTTC
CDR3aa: CASSLGRQVLHYGYTF

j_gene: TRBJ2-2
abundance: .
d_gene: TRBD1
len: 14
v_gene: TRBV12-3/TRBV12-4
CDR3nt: TGTGCAAGCACCGGACAGGGGGGAACCGTGGAGCTGTTTTTT
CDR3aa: CASTGQGGTVELFF

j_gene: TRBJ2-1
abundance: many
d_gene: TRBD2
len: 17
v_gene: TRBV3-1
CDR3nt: TGTGCCAGCAGCCAAGATCTGTCTAGCGGGGCCTACAATGAGCAGTTCTTC
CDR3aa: CASSQDLSSGAYNEQFF

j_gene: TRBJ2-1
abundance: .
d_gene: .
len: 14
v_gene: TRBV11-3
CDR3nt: TGTGCCAGCAGCGCCGGACTGAGTCCCAATGAGCAGTTCTTC
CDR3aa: CASSAGLSPNEQFF

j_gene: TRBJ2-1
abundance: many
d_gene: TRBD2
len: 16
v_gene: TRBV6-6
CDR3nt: TGTGCCAGCATCCCGGGGGCTAGCGGGGGGGTTGATGAGCAGTTCTTC
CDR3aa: CASIPGASGGVDEQFF

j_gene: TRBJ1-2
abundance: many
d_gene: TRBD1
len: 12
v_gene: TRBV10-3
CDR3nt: TGTGCCATCACAGGACAGGGTAACGGCTACACCTTC
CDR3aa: CAITGQGNGYTF

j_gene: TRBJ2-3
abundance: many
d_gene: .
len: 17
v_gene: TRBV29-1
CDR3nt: TGCAGCGTTGAAGATCCCGTGGCCCCGGGGAGCACAGATACGCAGTATTTT
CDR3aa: CSVEDPVAPGSTDTQYF

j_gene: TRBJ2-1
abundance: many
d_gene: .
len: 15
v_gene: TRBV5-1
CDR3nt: TGCGCCAGCAGCTTGGTGGCAACTAGCCACAATGAGCAGTTCTTC
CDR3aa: CASSLVATSHNEQFF

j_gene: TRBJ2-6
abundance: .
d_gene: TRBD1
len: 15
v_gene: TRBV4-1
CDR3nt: TGCGCCAGCAGCCATGGAACACAGGGGACCAACGTCATGACTTTC
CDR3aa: CASSHGTQGTNVMTF

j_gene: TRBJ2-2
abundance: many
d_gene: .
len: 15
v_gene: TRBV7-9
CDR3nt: TGTGCCAGCAGCGAACCGGGACTTAACACCGGGGAGCTGTTTTTT
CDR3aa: CASSEPGLNTGELFF

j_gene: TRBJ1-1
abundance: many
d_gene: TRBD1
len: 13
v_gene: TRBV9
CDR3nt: TGTGCCAGCAGCGCCGAGACAGGGGGCATGGCTTTCTTT
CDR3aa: CASSAETGGMAFF

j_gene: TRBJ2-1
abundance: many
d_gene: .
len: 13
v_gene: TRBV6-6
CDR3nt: TGTGCCAGCAAAAGTCATTCTGGGGATGAGCAGTTCTTC
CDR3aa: CASKSHSGDEQFF

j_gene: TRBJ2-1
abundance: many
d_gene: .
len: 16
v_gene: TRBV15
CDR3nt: TGTGCCACCAGCGGGATTACTGTTGAGCCCTACAATGAGCAGTTCTTC
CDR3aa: CATSGITVEPYNEQFF

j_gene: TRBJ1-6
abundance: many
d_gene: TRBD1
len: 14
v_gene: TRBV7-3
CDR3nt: TGTGCCAGCAGTCTACAGGGGTCCAATTCACCCCTCCACTTT
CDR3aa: CASSLQGSNSPLHF

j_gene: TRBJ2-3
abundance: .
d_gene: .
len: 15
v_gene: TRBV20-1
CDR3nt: TGCAGTGCTAGAGACCCAGGGGAAGGGACAGATACGCAGTATTTT
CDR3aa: CSARDPGEGTDTQYF

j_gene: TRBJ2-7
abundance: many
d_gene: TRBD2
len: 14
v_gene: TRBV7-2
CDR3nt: TGTGCCAGCAGTTTTTATAGCGGGGGGGGCGAGCAGTACTTC
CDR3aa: CASSFYSGGGEQYF

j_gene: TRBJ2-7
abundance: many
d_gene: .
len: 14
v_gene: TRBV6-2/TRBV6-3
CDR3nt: TGTGCCAGCAGTCTACAGGGAGGAAGCTACGAGCAGTACTTC
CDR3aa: CASSLQGGSYEQYF

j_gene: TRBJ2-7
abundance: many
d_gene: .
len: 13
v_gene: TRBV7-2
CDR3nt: TGTGCCAGCTGTTGGGCTTTACACTACGAGCAGTACTTC
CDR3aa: CASCWALHYEQYF

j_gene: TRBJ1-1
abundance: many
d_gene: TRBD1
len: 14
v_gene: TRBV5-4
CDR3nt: TGTGCCAGCAGCTTGCGAGGGGGCGCGCCTGAAGCTTTCTTT
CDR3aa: CASSLRGGAPEAFF

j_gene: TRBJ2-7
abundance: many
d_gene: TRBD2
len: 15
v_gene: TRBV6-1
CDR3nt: TGTGCCAGCAGTGACGCGACTAGCGGACCCTACGAGCAGTACTTC
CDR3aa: CASSDATSGPYEQYF

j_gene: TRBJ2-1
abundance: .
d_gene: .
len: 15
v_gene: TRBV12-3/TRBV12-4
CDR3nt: TGTGCCAGCACCCTCGCTTCCTCGACCTACAATGAGCAGTTCTTC
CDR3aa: CASTLASSTYNEQFF

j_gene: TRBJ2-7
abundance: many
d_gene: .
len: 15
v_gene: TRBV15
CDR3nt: TGTGCCACCAGCCGAGGGGGGGGGAACCCCTACGAGCAGTACTTC
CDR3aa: CATSRGGGNPYEQYF

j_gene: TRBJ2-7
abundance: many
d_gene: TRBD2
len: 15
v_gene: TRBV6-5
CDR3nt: TGTGCCAGCAGTTTACTAGCGGGGGGCTCCTACGAGCAGTACTTC
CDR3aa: CASSLLAGGSYEQYF

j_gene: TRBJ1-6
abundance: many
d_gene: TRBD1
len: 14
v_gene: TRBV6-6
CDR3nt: TGTGCCAGCAGTCGCGGACAGGGGTCTTCACCCCTCCACTTT
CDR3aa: CASSRGQGSSPLHF

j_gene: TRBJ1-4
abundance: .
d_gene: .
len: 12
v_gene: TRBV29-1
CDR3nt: TGCAGCTTCCAGGGGCCGAATGAAAAACTGTTTTTT
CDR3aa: CSFQGPNEKLFF

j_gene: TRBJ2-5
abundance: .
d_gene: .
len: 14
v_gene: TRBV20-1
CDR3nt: TGCAGTGCTAGCTGGCCAGCTTACGAAGAGACCCAGTACTTC
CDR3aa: CSASWPAYEETQYF

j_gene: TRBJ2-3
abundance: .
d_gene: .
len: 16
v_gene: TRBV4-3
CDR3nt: TGCGCCAGCAGCCCATGGGGCCTAGCTAGCACAGATACGCAGTATTTT
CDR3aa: CASSPWGLASTDTQYF

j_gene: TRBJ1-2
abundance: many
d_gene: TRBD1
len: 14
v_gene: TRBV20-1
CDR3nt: TGCAGTGCTCCCCGGGAACAGGGGGTAGGTGGCTACACCTTC
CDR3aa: CSAPREQGVGGYTF

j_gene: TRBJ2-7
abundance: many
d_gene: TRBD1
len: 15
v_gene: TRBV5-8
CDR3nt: TGTGCCAGCGCCAAGGGGGACAGGGTCGCCTACGAGCAGTACTTC
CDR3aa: CASAKGDRVAYEQYF

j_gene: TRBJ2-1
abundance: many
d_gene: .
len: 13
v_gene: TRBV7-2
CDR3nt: TGTGCCAGCAGCTTTGGCCTGAACAATGAGCAGTTCTTC
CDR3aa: CASSFGLNNEQFF

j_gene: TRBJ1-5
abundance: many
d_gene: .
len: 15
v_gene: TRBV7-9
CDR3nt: TGTGCCAGCAGCTTAGGGAACAGGGCCGGGCAGCCCCAGCATTTT
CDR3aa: CASSLGNRAGQPQHF

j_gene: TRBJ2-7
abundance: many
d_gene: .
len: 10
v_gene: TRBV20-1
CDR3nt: TGCAGTGCTAGCGGCTACGAGCAGTACTTC
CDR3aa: CSASGYEQYF

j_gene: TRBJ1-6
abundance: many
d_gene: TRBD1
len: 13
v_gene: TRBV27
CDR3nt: TGTGCCAGCAGGACAGGGGGTTCGTCACCCCTCCACTTT
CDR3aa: CASRTGGSSPLHF

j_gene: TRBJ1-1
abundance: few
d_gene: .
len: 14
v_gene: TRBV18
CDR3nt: TGTGCCAGCTCACCGGGTAGGGTGAACACTGAAGCTTTCTTT
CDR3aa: CASSPGRVNTEAFF

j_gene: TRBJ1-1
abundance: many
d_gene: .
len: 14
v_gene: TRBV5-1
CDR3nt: TGCGCCAGCAGCTTGAAGGCAGCGAACACTGAAGCTTTCTTT
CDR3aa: CASSLKAANTEAFF